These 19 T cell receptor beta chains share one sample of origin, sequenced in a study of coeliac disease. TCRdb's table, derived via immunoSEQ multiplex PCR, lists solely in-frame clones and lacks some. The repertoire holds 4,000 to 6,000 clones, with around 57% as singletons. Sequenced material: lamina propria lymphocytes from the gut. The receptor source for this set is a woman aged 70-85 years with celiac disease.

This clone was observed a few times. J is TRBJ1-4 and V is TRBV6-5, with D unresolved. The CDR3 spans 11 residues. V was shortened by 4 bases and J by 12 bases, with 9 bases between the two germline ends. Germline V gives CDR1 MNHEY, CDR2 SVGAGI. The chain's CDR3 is CASSFGWELFF. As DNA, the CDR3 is TGTGCCAGCAGTTTCGGGTGGGAACTGTTTTTT.

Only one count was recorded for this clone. In DNA, the CDR3 is TGTGCCAGCAGCCAGACAGGGATCAGGAGCACAGATACGCAGTATTTT. Translating it yields CASSQTGIRSTDTQYF. The rearrangement joins TRBV5-4 to TRBJ2-3; TRBD1 matches at 7 bases. The CDR3 runs 16 residues. Germline assignment: CDR1 SGHNT and CDR2 YYREEE (reference sequence). The V gene end was trimmed by 4 bases and the J gene end by 0 bases; junction bases not matched to a gene: 8.

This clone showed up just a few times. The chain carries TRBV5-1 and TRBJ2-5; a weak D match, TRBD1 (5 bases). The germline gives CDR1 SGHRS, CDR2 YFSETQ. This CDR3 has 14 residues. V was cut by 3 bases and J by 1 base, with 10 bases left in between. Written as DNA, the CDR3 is TGCGCCAGCAGCTGGGTGGGGCCCCAAGAGACCCAGTACTTC. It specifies CASSWVGPQETQYF.

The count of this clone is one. The DNA of the CDR3 is TGTGCCAGCAGTTTCGGTAGCTCCTACAATGAGCAGTTCTTC. This translates into CASSFGSSYNEQFF. The rearrangement uses TRBV27 and TRBJ2-1, with unresolved D. The V end was cut by 3 bases, the J end by 0 bases, with 6 bases between. The CDR3 extends over 14 amino acids. Germline-derived CDR1 and CDR2 are MNHEY and SMNVEV (reference sequence).

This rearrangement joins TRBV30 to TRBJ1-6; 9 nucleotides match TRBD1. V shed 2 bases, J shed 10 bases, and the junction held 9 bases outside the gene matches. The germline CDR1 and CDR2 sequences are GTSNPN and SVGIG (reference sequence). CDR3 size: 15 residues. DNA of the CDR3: TGTGCCTGGAGTCTAGGGGACAGGGACAACTCACCCCTCCACTTT. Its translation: CAWSLGDRDNSPLHF.

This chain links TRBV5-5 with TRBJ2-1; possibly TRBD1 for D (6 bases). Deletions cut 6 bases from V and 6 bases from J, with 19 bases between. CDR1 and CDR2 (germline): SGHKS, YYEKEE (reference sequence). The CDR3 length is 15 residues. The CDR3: CASNPGHVVGNEQFF. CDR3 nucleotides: TGTGCCAGCAACCCGGGACACGTCGTGGGCAATGAGCAGTTCTTC.

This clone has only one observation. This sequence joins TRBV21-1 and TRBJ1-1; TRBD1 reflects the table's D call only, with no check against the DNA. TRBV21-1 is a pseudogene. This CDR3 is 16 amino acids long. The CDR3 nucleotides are TGTGCCAGCAGCAAAGGGTTATGGGACAGGGGACCTGAAGCTTTCTTT. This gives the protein CASSKGLWDRGPEAFF.

The CDR3 reads CASSPGLEAGELFF. In DNA form, the CDR3 reads TGTGCCAGCAGCCCGGGACTAGAGGCCGGGGAGCTGTTTTTT. The chain recombines TRBV16 with TRBJ2-2; 8 bases fit TRBD2. The CDR3 extends over 14 amino acids. The J segment lost 6 bases and the V segment lost 4 bases, leaving 4 bases of the junction unmatched. Germline values: CDR1 KGHSY, CDR2 FQNENV. The whole variable domain, filled in from reference TRBV16 and TRBJ2-2, reads GEEVAQTPKHLVRGEGQKAKLYCAPIKGHSYVFWYQQVLKNEFKFLISFQNENVFDETGMPKERFSAKCLPNSPCSLEIQATKLEDSAVYFCASSPGLEAGELFFGEGSRLTVL.

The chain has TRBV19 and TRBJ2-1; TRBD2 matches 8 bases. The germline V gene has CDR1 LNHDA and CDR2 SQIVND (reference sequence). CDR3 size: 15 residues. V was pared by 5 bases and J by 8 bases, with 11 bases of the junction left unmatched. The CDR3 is CASSLYSGAAYEQFF. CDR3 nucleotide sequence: TGTGCCAGTAGTCTTTATAGCGGGGCAGCGTATGAGCAGTTCTTC.

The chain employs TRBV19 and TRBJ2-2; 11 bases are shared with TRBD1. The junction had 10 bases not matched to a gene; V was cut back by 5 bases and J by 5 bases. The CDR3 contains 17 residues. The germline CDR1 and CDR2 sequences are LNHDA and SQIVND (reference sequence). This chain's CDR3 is CASSPRDRGFSTGELFF. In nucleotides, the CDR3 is TGTGCCAGTAGTCCTAGGGACAGGGGGTTTTCTACCGGGGAGCTGTTTTTT.

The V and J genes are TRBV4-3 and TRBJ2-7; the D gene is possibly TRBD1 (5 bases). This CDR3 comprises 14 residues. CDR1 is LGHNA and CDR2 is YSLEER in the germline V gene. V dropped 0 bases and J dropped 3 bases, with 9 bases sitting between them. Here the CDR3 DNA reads TGCGCCAGCAGCCAAGAAAGGGGCGGCTACGAGCAGTACTTC. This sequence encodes CASSQERGGYEQYF.

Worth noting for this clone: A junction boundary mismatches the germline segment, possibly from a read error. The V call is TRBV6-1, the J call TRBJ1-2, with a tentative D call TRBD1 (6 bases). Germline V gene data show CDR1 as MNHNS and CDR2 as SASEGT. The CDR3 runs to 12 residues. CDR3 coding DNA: TGTGCCAGCGACAGGTCTTTCTATGGCTGCACCTTC. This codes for CASDRSFYGCTF.

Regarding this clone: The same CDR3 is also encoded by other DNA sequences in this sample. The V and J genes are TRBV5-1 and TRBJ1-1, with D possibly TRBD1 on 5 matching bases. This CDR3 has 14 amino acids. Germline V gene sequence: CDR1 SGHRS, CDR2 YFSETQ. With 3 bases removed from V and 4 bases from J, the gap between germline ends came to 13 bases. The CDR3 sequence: CASSYGGGGTEAFF. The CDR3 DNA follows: TGCGCCAGCAGCTATGGTGGGGGGGGCACTGAAGCTTTCTTT.

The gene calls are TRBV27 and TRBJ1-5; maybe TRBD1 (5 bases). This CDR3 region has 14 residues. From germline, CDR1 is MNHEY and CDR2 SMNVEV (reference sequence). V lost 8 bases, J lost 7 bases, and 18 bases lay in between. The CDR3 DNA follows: TGTGCCAGCGGGAGGACGGGGGAAGCCCAGCCCCAGCATTTT. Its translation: CASGRTGEAQPQHF.

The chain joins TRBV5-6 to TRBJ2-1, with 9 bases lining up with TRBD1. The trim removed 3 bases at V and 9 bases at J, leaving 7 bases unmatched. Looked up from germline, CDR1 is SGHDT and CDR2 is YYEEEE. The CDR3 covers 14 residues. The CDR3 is CASSSTGGDFEQFF. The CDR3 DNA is TGTGCCAGCAGCTCAACAGGGGGCGATTTTGAGCAGTTCTTC.

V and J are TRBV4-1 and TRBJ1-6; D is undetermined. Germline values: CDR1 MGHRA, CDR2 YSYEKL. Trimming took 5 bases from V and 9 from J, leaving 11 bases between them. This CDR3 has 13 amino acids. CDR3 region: CASSSKPTSPLHF. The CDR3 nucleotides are TGCGCCAGCAGCTCTAAACCCACTTCACCCCTCCACTTT.

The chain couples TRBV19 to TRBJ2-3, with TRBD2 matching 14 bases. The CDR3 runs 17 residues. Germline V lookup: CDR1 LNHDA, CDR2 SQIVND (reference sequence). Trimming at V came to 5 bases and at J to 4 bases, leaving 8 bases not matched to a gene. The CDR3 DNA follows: TGTGCCAGTAGTGGGGGACTAGCGGGGGACCCGTCAGATACGCAGTATTTT. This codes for CASSGGLAGDPSDTQYF. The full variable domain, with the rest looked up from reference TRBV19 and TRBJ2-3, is DGGITQSPKYLFRKEGQNVTLSCEQNLNHDAMYWYRQDPGQGLRLIYYSQIVNDFQKGDIAEGYSVSREKKESFPLTVTSAQKNPTAFYLCASSGGLAGDPSDTQYFGPGTRLTVL.

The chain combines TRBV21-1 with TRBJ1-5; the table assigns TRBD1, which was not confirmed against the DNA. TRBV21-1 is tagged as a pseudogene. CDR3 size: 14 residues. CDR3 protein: CASSQKRGHQPQHF. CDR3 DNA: TGTGCCAGCAGCCAAAAGAGGGGGCATCAGCCCCAGCATTTT.

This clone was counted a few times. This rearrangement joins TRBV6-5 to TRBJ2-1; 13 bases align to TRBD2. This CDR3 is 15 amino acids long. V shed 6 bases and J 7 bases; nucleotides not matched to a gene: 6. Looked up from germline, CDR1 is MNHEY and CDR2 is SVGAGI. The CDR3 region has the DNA TGTGCCAGCAGCCCACTAGCGGGGGGGCATAATGAGCAGTTCTTC. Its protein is CASSPLAGGHNEQFF.